This is a list of T cell receptor beta chains from one sample in a study of beta chain features in type 1 diabetes. TCRdb's copy holds only in-frame clones and misses some; the assay was immunoSEQ multiplex PCR. The profile shows 450,000 to 550,000 clones, over 25% of them singletons. The sequencing sample was made of naive CD4+ T cells from blood. Receptors originate from a man between 18 and 29 years old in good health. The conserved cysteine and the conserved F or W are not part of the CDR3 here.

V	CDR3
TRBV7-8	ASSSLYDEQF
TRBV6-6	ASSYLTGDQPQH
TRBV30	AWSGGAGITDTQY
TRBV11-2	ASKTGTSGSSYNEQF
TRBV14	ASSQLRVAEETQY
TRBV7-6	ASSLSDGEQY
TRBV6-6	ASPRDRGIRNEQF
TRBV2	ASSSWRSGDTQY
TRBV4-3	ASSQELTRGFNEQF
TRBV19	ASSLGGNEQF
TRBV29-1	SVQSTRLF
TRBV5-6	ASSLSAYEQY
TRBV27	ASRSTGPGANVLT
TRBV28	ASRFTGGLVYGYT
TRBV14	ASSRRQGTYGEQY
TRBV30	AWSQRGQGRETQY
TRBV28	ASSLITHDRRNQPQH
TRBV14	ASSHLGTLINEQF
TRBV30	AWSPDRGQYEQY
TRBV2	ASSPTGLGTGELF
TRBV7-9	ASSLLVRDSANEQF
TRBV19	ASSGLATDTQY
TRBV23-1	ASSQSTEHYNEQF
TRBV30	AWSVFAVSGGYT